This T cell receptor (beta chain) was sequenced for a study of PD-1 blockade in classical Hodgkin lymphoma. Study outcomes and limitations: TCR diversity in CD4+, not CD8+, cells rose significantly by C4D1. Patients who began taking nivolumab under 1 year after ASCT were left out.

The protocol was immunoSEQ multiplex PCR, while the TCRdb copy is restricted to in-frame clones and leaves out a portion. The sample records 99,000 or so clones, roughly 90% being singletons. With respect to this clone: Antigen specificity is unknown.

The sample's time point: cycle 4 day 1 (C4D1), after 6 weeks of nivolumab. Each of the patients experienced relapse following autologous stem cell transplantation, and their brentuximab vedotin exposure differed. Patients reached a best response of complete response, partial response or progressive disease. The material was peripheral blood mononuclear cells (PBMCs), obtained before the fourth cycle of nivolumab. The TCR sequence derives from a human donor with classical Hodgkin lymphoma.

CDR3 loop: CASSLGASGSNEQFF. The DNA for the CDR3 is TGTGCCAGCAGTTTAGGGGCTAGCGGGAGTAATGAGCAGTTCTTC. V and J are TRBV28 and TRBJ2-1; 10 bases agree with TRBD2. Per germline, CDR1 MDHEN and CDR2 SYDVKM. J lost 7 bases, V lost 2 bases, and 5 bases had no gene match. The CDR3 is 15 amino acids.